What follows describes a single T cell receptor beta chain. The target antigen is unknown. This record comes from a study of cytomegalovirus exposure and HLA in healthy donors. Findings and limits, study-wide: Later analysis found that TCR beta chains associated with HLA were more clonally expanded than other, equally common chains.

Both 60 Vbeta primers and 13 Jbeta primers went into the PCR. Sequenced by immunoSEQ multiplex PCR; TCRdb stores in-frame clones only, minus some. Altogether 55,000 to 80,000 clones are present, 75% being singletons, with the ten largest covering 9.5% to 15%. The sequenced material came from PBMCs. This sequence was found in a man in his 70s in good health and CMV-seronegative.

The CDR3 nucleotides are TGTGCCTGGAATAAGGGACAGGGGCTTAATGAAAAACTGTTTTTT. Its protein product is CAWNKGQGLNEKLFF. The chain couples TRBV30 to TRBJ1-4, with 10 bases identical to TRBD1. J was trimmed by 4 bases and V by 4 bases; bases with no gene match: 6. Germline V gives CDR1 GTSNPN, CDR2 SVGIG (reference sequence). The CDR3 contains 15 residues.